Each of the 22 T cell receptor beta chains below was sequenced from the same sample in a study of cytomegalovirus exposure and HLA in healthy donors. The primer mix had 60 Vbeta and 13 Jbeta primers. Assay used: immunoSEQ multiplex PCR; TCRdb lists only in-frame clones, some missing. The listing contains 75,000 to 100,000 clones. The sample consisted of PBMCs. The receptor source for this set is a woman in her fifties or sixties in good health and CMV-seronegative.

CDR3 in DNA: TGTGCCAGCAGCTTAGGCGGGAGTGGGGAGACCCAGTACTTC. Residues: CASSLGGSGETQYF. The chain is built from TRBV11-2 and TRBJ2-5, with TRBD2 matching over 7 bases. Trimming removed 1 base from V and 5 bases from J; junction bases left unmatched: 4. The CDR3 extends over 14 amino acids. CDR1 SGHAT and CDR2 FQNNGV come from the germline V gene.

The genes are TRBV2 and TRBJ2-3, with 12 bases lining up with TRBD2. This CDR3 is built from 15 residues. Trimming at V came to 6 bases and at J to 5 bases, leaving 6 bases not matched to a gene. Germline V lookup: CDR1 SNHLY, CDR2 FYNNEI. The chain's CDR3 is CASSGPGLAGDTQYF. CDR3 nucleotides: TGTGCCAGCAGCGGGCCGGGACTAGCGGGAGATACGCAGTATTTT.

This chain's CDR3 is CASRRDSWEVGEKLFF. The CDR3 DNA is TGTGCCAGCAGACGGGACTCCTGGGAGGTGGGTGAAAAACTGTTTTTT. The V call is TRBV27, the J call TRBJ1-4; a possible D gene is TRBD1 (5 bases). CDR1 and CDR2 (germline): MNHEY, SMNVEV (reference sequence). The CDR3 totals 16 residues. Trimming left V 6 bases short and J 7 bases short, with 21 bases between.

The V gene is TRBV4-2, the J gene TRBJ2-1, with 7 nucleotides matching TRBD1. V lost 5 bases to trimming and J lost 7 bases; unmatched junction nucleotides: 2. CDR3 length: 12 residues. Germline V CDR1 and CDR2: LGHNA, YNFKEQ. CDR3 sequence (DNA): TGTGCCAGCAGCTCCAGGGGGAATGAGCAGTTCTTC. Amino acids: CASSSRGNEQFF.

The J gene is TRBJ2-7, the V gene TRBV6-5; 7 nucleotides align to TRBD2. The length of the CDR3 is 13 residues. After removal of 5 bases from V and 6 bases from J, the junction contained 7 bases not matched to a gene. In germline, CDR1 is MNHEY, CDR2 SVGAGI. CDR3 in DNA: TGTGCCAGCAGTCAAGGACTAGTGAGCGAGCAGTACTTC. It translates to CASSQGLVSEQYF.

This chain joins TRBV7-2 and TRBJ2-1, with 13 bases identical to TRBD2. Germline V gene lookup returns CDR1 SGHTA and CDR2 FQGNSA. The CDR3 has 18 amino acids. J was trimmed by 9 bases and V by 1 base; bases with no gene match: 12. CDR3 amino acids: CASSLVITSGRAWGEQFF. The CDR3 bases are TGTGCCAGCAGCTTAGTTATAACTAGCGGGAGGGCCTGGGGTGAGCAGTTCTTC.

The chain carries TRBV19 and TRBJ2-7; 10 nucleotides agree with TRBD2. With 6 bases clipped from V and 3 bases from J, the junction kept 11 bases outside the gene matches. The CDR3 consists of 16 residues. Germline values: CDR1 LNHDA, CDR2 SQIVND (reference sequence). The CDR3 coding sequence is TGTGCCAGTAGCCCAACCAGGAGGACTAGCGGCTACGAGCAGTACTTC. It specifies CASSPTRRTSGYEQYF.

The chain has TRBV28 and TRBJ1-1, with TRBD1 identical over 7 bases. The V gene's germline CDR1 is MDHEN and CDR2 SYDVKM. Trimming at V came to 10 bases and at J to 0 bases, leaving 11 bases not matched to a gene. This CDR3 has 15 amino acids. The CDR3 nucleotides read TGTGCCACCACTTGGACAGGCAGACTGAACACTGAAGCTTTCTTT. Encoded protein: CATTWTGRLNTEAFF.

V and J are TRBV2 and TRBJ2-5; perhaps TRBD1 as D (6 bases). Trimming removed 8 bases from V and 5 bases from J, with 18 bases in between. Looked up from germline, CDR1 is SNHLY and CDR2 is FYNNEI. The CDR3 contains 14 residues. The CDR3 is CASLTTGSVETQYF. In DNA form, the CDR3 reads TGTGCCAGCTTAACGACAGGATCGGTCGAGACCCAGTACTTC.

The chain links TRBV4-3 to TRBJ1-1; D not resolved. The CDR3 extends over 15 amino acids. Germline-derived CDR1 and CDR2 are LGHNA and YSLEER. V was pared by 1 base and J by 1 base, with 10 bases between. This chain's CDR3 is CASSQGRVPNTEAFF. CDR3 DNA sequence: TGCGCCAGCAGCCAAGGGCGGGTTCCGAACACTGAAGCTTTCTTT.

The chain uses TRBV6-5 and TRBJ1-2; D possibly corresponds to TRBD1 (6 bases). CDR1 and CDR2 (germline): MNHEY, SVGAGI. V gave up 8 bases and J gave up 6 bases, with 16 bases separating them. CDR3 length equals 13 residues. CDR3 nucleotides: TGTGCCAGCCATGGGGGCAGCCAGGATGGCTACACCTTC. Translating gives CASHGGSQDGYTF.

V and J are TRBV28 and TRBJ1-5; D may be TRBD1 (6 bases). The CDR3 contains 13 residues. The V gene's germline CDR1 is MDHEN and CDR2 SYDVKM. V shed 4 bases and J shed 6 bases, with 10 bases lying between them. CDR3: CASSWARGQPQHF. The CDR3 region has the DNA TGTGCCAGCAGTTGGGCCAGGGGTCAGCCCCAGCATTTT.

This rearrangement joins TRBV6-5 to TRBJ1-2; D is possibly TRBD1 (5 bases). V was trimmed by 2 bases and J by 5 bases, leaving 9 bases between them. CDR1 and CDR2 (germline): MNHEY, SVGAGI. The CDR3 extends over 13 amino acids. The DNA of the CDR3 is TGTGCCAGCAGTTACCAGGGAACGTATGGCTACACCTTC. Encoded protein: CASSYQGTYGYTF.

V gene TRBV28 combines with J gene TRBJ1-5; D is unresolved. Per the germline V gene, CDR1 is MDHEN and CDR2 is SYDVKM. The V end lost 4 bases, the J end lost 3 bases, and 13 bases lay between the germline ends. This CDR3 spans 15 amino acids. This CDR3 reads CASSSHAGYNQPQHF. The CDR3 coding sequence is TGTGCCAGCAGTTCCCACGCGGGGTACAATCAGCCCCAGCATTTT.

This chain joins TRBV7-9 and TRBJ2-1; 13 nucleotides match TRBD2. After removal of 5 bases from V and 10 bases from J, the junction contained 8 bases not matched to a gene. This CDR3 comprises 15 residues. Germline CDR1 reads SEHNR; CDR2 reads FQNEAQ (reference sequence). The CDR3 DNA reads as TGTGCCAGCAGCCCCGGAGGACTAGCGGGAGCCGAGCAGTTCTTC. Its translation: CASSPGGLAGAEQFF.

The V and J genes are TRBV9 and TRBJ1-1, with D hard to call. Germline loops: CDR1 SGDLS, CDR2 YYNGEE. The CDR3 totals 15 residues. V was clipped by 4 bases and J by 2 bases, with 15 bases between them. This CDR3 is CASSLRAGENTEAFF. In DNA, the CDR3 is TGTGCCAGCAGCCTCCGAGCGGGTGAAAACACTGAAGCTTTCTTT.

The CDR3 DNA sequence: TGTGCCAGCACCAAAAGGGAGGACCCCTACACCGGGGAGCTGTTTTTT. Protein sequence: CASTKREDPYTGELFF. V is TRBV7-9 and J is TRBJ2-2; D perhaps matches TRBD2 (6 bases). This CDR3 has 16 amino acids. Germline loops: CDR1 SEHNR, CDR2 FQNEAQ (reference sequence). Trimming took 7 bases from V and 3 from J, leaving 18 bases between them.

This chain uses TRBV5-6 with TRBJ2-3; 8 nucleotides match TRBD1. Trimming removed 5 bases from V and 2 bases from J; junction bases left unmatched: 7. This CDR3 is built from 15 residues. Germline V lookup: CDR1 SGHDT, CDR2 YYEEEE. CDR3 nucleotide sequence: TGTGCCAGCAGTTGGGGGACAGGCTTCACAGATACGCAGTATTTT. This encodes CASSWGTGFTDTQYF.

The chain joins TRBV7-8 to TRBJ2-3; D not certain. V lost 4 bases and J lost 2, with 4 bases in between. CDR1 and CDR2 (germline): SGHVS, FQNEAQ. The CDR3 totals 12 residues. CDR3 coding DNA: TGTGCCAGCAGCTCCTACACAGATACGCAGTATTTT. The encoded protein is CASSSYTDTQYF.

This chain connects TRBV6-6 to TRBJ2-7; 7 bases agree with TRBD1. Per germline, CDR1 MNHNY and CDR2 SVGAGI (reference sequence). The CDR3 has 13 amino acids. Losses at the gene ends were 6 bases for V and 2 bases for J; bases not matched to a gene: 4. CDR3 coding DNA: TGTGCCAGCAGCCTAGGGACAGCCTACGAGCAGTACTTC. As protein: CASSLGTAYEQYF.

The J gene is TRBJ2-1, the V gene TRBV7-9, with 7 bases matching TRBD2. CDR1 SEHNR and CDR2 FQNEAQ come from the germline V gene (reference sequence). The CDR3 runs to 15 residues. The V and J ends lost 5 bases and 6 bases, in that order; junction bases with no gene match: 10. In nucleotides, the CDR3 is TGTGCCAGCAGCAACGGGAGGTTGGATCGCAATGAGCAGTTCTTC. Protein product: CASSNGRLDRNEQFF.

The chain is built from TRBV23-1 and TRBJ2-1; 7 bases are a match to TRBD2. TRBV23-1 qualifies as an ORF whose function is uncertain. Unmatched junction bases numbered 11, after V lost 2 bases and J lost 4 bases. The CDR3 has 17 residues. The chain's CDR3 is CASSQQDPSGIYNEQFF. As DNA, the CDR3 is TGCGCCAGCAGTCAACAGGATCCTAGCGGAATATACAATGAGCAGTTCTTC.